Detailed here is one TCR beta chain. Authors' analysis steps: From reference gene primer amplification, estimates of nucleated cell counts were derived. TCRdb's copy holds only in-frame clones and misses some; the assay was immunoSEQ multiplex PCR. That table supplies the V and J calls and clone size; D and trimming were determined from the DNA. The sample lists over 130,000 clones, roughly 80% occurring once. V gave up 3 bases and J gave up 3 bases, with 12 bases separating them. CDR3 length: 14 residues. The germline CDR1 and CDR2 sequences are SQVTM and ANQGSEA. These data are taken from a study of blood T cell repertoires in COVID-19. Study summary: T cells, B-cell-depleted T cells, or PBMCs supplied cDNA or gDNA.

This receptor was taken from a man in his forties or fifties with acute or convalescent COVID-19. The sequencing sample was made of peripheral blood. The chain links TRBV29-1 to TRBJ2-4; TRBD2 might be the D (5 bases). Here the CDR3 DNA reads TGCAGCGTTGACGTCCCGGGGAGCAAAAACATTCAGTACTTC. Translation: CSVDVPGSKNIQYF.